A single sample is the source of the 25 T cell receptor beta chains below, sequenced in a study of synovial regulatory T cells in juvenile arthritis. The repertoire was sequenced with immunoSEQ multiplex PCR; TCRdb's copy has only in-frame clones and lacks some. This sample's table has more than 7,500 clones. The sample taken for sequencing was Treg cells from blood. Described subset: remaining (HLA-DR-negative) circulating blood Treg cells. The source is a donor aged 2-30 years with juvenile idiopathic arthritis.

The V and J genes are TRBV12-5 and TRBJ1-5; TCRdb designates TRBD1, a call that cannot be tested without DNA. The CDR3 consists of 21 residues. No DNA appears here. Germline V CDR1 and CDR2: LGHNT, FRNRAP. CDR3 sequence: CASGITKLRDRDPSSNQPQHF.

The genes are TRBV29-1 and TRBJ2-3; the TRBD2 assignment by TCRdb is unverifiable without DNA. Germline loops: CDR1 SQVTM, CDR2 ANQGSEA. The CDR3 loop spans 13 amino acids. Nucleotide data are not available. The CDR3 region is CSVWGLGGDTQYF.

The rearrangement uses TRBV7-2 and TRBJ1-3. The CDR3 has 14 amino acids. Only the protein sequence is given. CDR1 and CDR2 (germline): SGHTA, FQGNSA. CDR3 residues: CASSPYNSGNTIYF.

The V gene is TRBV5-4, the J gene TRBJ2-5; the TRBD2 assignment by TCRdb is unverifiable without DNA. The CDR3 loop spans 16 amino acids. No DNA has been recorded. Germline-derived CDR1 and CDR2 are SGHNT and YYREEE (reference sequence). The CDR3 reads CASSPGPLAGQETQYF.

The V call is TRBV11-2, the J call TRBJ2-2; TCRdb outputs TRBD2, but without DNA this stays unchecked. Germline-derived CDR1 and CDR2 are SGHAT and FQNNGV. CDR3 size: 13 residues. The coding DNA is unavailable. The CDR3 loop reads CASRLLEFGELFF.

The chain has TRBV12-5 and TRBJ2-5; the D call from TCRdb, TRBD2, cannot be confirmed without DNA. CDR1 LGHNT and CDR2 FRNRAP come from the germline V gene. This CDR3 region has 14 residues. No coding sequence is recorded. This CDR3 is CASGSGLVIETQYF.

The chain joins TRBV2 to TRBJ1-2. CDR3 length equals 16 residues. DNA is not recorded here. From germline, CDR1 is SNHLY and CDR2 FYNNEI. The CDR3: CASSEAGTFLNYGYTF.

The chain uses TRBV29-1 and TRBJ2-1; TCRdb designates TRBD2, a call that cannot be tested without DNA. The CDR3 is 14 amino acids. No DNA was logged. Per germline, CDR1 SQVTM and CDR2 ANQGSEA. The CDR3 spells CSVAGGYAYNEQFF.

The V call is TRBV19, the J call TRBJ1-3. Germline lookup yields CDR1 LNHDA and CDR2 SQIVND (reference sequence). The CDR3 totals 12 residues. DNA was not recorded. The chain's CDR3 is CASMGSGNTIYF. The complete variable domain, with remaining parts taken from reference TRBV19 and TRBJ1-3, reads DGGITQSPKYLFRKEGQNVTLSCEQNLNHDAMYWYRQDPGQGLRLIYYSQIVNDFQKGDIAEGYSVSREKKESFPLTVTSAQKNPTAFYLCASMGSGNTIYFGEGSWLTVV.

The chain carries TRBV19 and TRBJ1-2; TCRdb names TRBD1, which stays unverified in the absence of DNA. The length of the CDR3 is 13 residues. No DNA sequence is on record. Germline CDR1 is LNHDA and CDR2 is SQIVND (reference sequence). CDR3 residues: CASKDRVRDGYTF.

This chain uses TRBV7-9 with TRBJ2-7; TCRdb's D gene call, TRBD1, goes unchecked for lack of DNA. This CDR3 has 16 amino acids. The record lacks a DNA sequence. The germline gives CDR1 SEHNR, CDR2 FQNEAQ (reference sequence). CDR3 protein: CASSRRDRGITYEQYF.

The chain has TRBV11-2 and TRBJ2-3. The length of the CDR3 is 15 residues. The DNA is unrecorded. CDR1 and CDR2 (germline): SGHAT, FQNNGV. CDR3 amino acids: CASSLAGTSTDTQYF. Drawing the rest from reference TRBV11-2 and TRBJ2-3, the complete variable domain is EAGVAQSPRYKIIEKRQSVAFWCNPISGHATLYWYQQILGQGPKLLIQFQNNGVVDDSQLPKDRFSAERLKGVDSTLKIQPAKLEDSAVYLCASSLAGTSTDTQYFGPGTRLTVL.

The chain links TRBV5-4 to TRBJ2-4; lacking DNA, the TRBD2 call made by TCRdb goes unchecked. There are 16 residues in the CDR3. Nucleotide data are not available. Germline lookup yields CDR1 SGHNT and CDR2 YYREEE (reference sequence). The CDR3 protein is CASSSGGPMAKNIQYF.

The rearrangement uses TRBV6-6 and TRBJ2-7; the D gene TCRdb calls, TRBD1, cannot be checked with no DNA. Germline assignment: CDR1 MNHNY and CDR2 SVGAGI (reference sequence). This CDR3 contains 14 residues. The protein alone is recorded here. The CDR3 sequence is CASSRTGGDYEQYF.

V usage is TRBV28 and J usage is TRBJ2-1; TCRdb picks TRBD1, but there is no DNA to check that call. The CDR3 length is 16 residues. DNA was not recorded. CDR1 MDHEN and CDR2 SYDVKM come from the germline V gene. The CDR3 spells CASSSPTGILVNEQFF.

The rearrangement links TRBV5-6 to TRBJ1-3. The CDR3 length is 15 residues. The DNA is not on file. Per germline, CDR1 SGHDT and CDR2 YYEEEE. CDR3: CASSFWEKHGNTIYF.

The rearrangement joins TRBV11-2 to TRBJ2-1; TCRdb's assignment of TRBD2 cannot be checked, as there is no DNA. Germline V CDR1 and CDR2: SGHAT, FQNNGV. The CDR3 spans 15 residues. Only the protein sequence is given. The CDR3 sequence: CASSLVGSGYNEQFF.

The rearrangement links TRBV5-4 to TRBJ2-5; TCRdb's D call, TRBD2, is unchecked because there is no DNA. CDR1 SGHNT and CDR2 YYREEE come from the germline V gene (reference sequence). The CDR3 runs 16 residues. The DNA is not on file. CDR3 residues: CASTLGGSGVQETQYF.

CDR3 in amino acids: CASSLTGGGQPQHF. J is TRBJ1-5 and V is TRBV7-9; TCRdb returns TRBD1, unconfirmable since there is no DNA. Germline V gene lookup returns CDR1 SEHNR and CDR2 FQNEAQ (reference sequence). This CDR3 region has 14 residues. The DNA sequence is not available.

The V and J genes are TRBV5-1 and TRBJ1-5; TCRdb's assignment of TRBD1 cannot be checked, as there is no DNA. The CDR3 covers 14 residues. No DNA has been recorded. Looked up from germline, CDR1 is SGHRS and CDR2 is YFSETQ. The CDR3 spells CASSLDSSNQPQHF.

The chain combines TRBV7-2 with TRBJ1-2; TCRdb picks TRBD1, but there is no DNA to check that call. CDR1 is SGHTA, CDR2 FQGNSA, per germline. CDR3 length equals 14 residues. No DNA is recorded. CDR3 region: CASSLPQGWDGYTF.

V and J are TRBV7-6 and TRBJ2-5; TCRdb reports TRBD2, a call that lacks DNA to check it against. The germline gives CDR1 SGHVS, CDR2 FNYEAQ. This CDR3 comprises 13 residues. Nucleotide data are not available. CDR3 loop: CASAIAGSETQYF.

The V and J genes are TRBV5-1 and TRBJ2-3; absent DNA, TCRdb's TRBD1 call cannot be checked. The CDR3 covers 13 residues. The DNA is unrecorded. The germline V gene encodes CDR1 SGHRS and CDR2 YFSETQ. CDR3 amino acids: CASSPISTDTQYF.

The chain combines TRBV7-2 with TRBJ1-5; TCRdb lists TRBD1, though no DNA is available to test this call. This CDR3 contains 17 residues. No DNA has been recorded. Germline V gives CDR1 SGHTA, CDR2 FQGNSA. CDR3 sequence reads: CASSPGQGEYSNQPQHF.

The gene calls are TRBV7-2 and TRBJ2-3; TCRdb's D gene call, TRBD2, goes unchecked for lack of DNA. Germline V gene sequence: CDR1 SGHTA, CDR2 FQGNSA. The CDR3 has 15 amino acids. The DNA is unrecorded. CDR3 amino acids: CASSSAGGVPDTQYF.